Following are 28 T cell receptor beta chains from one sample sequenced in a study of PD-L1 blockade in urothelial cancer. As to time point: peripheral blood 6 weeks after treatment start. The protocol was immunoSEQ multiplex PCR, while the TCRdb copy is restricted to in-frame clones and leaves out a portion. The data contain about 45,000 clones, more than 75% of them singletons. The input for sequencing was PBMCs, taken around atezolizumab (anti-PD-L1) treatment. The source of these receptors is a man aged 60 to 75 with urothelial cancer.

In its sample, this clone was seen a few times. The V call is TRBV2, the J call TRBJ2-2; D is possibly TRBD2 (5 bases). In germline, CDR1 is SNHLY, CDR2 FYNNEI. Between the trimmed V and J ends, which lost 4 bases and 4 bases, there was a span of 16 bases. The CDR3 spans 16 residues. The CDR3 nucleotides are TGTGCCAGCAGTGCGGTCGATATTGAGGGCACCGGGGAGCTGTTTTTT. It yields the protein CASSAVDIEGTGELFF.

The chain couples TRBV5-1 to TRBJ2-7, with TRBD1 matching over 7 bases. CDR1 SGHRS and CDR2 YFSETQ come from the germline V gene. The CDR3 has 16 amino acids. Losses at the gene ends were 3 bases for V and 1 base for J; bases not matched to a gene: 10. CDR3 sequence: CASSYGTDIQSYEQYF. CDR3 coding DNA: TGCGCCAGCAGCTACGGGACAGATATCCAATCCTACGAGCAGTACTTC. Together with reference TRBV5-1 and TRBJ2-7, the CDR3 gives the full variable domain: KAGVTQTPRYLIKTRGQQVTLSCSPISGHRSVSWYQQTPGQGLQFLFEYFSETQRNKGNFPGRFSGRQFSNSRSEMNVSTLELGDSALYLCASSYGTDIQSYEQYFGPGTRLTVT.

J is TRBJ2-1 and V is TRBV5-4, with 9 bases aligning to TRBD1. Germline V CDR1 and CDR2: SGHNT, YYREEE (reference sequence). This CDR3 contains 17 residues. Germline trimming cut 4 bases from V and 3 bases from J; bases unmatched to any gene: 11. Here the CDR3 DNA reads TGTGCCAGCAGCCTCCCCCACAGGGGGCGAAACTACAATGAGCAGTTCTTC. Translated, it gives CASSLPHRGRNYNEQFF.

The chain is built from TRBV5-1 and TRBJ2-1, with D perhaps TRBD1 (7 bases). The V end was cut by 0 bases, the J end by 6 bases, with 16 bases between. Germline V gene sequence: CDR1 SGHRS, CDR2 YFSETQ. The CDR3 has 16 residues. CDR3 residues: CASSLEGGRTGNEQFF. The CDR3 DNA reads TGCGCCAGCAGCTTGGAGGGGGGCAGGACAGGCAATGAGCAGTTCTTC.

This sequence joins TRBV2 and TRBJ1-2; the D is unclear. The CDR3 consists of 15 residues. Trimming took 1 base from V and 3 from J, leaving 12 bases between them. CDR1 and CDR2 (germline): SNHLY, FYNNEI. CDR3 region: CASSEGERWDYGYTF. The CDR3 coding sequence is TGTGCCAGCAGTGAAGGGGAGAGGTGGGACTATGGCTACACCTTC.

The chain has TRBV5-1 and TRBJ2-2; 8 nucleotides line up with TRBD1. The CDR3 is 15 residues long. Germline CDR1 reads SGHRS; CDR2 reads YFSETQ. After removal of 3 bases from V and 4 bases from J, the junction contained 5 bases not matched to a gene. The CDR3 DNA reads TGCGCCAGCAGCTCAGGGGGCGCCGGCACCGGGGAGCTGTTTTTT. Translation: CASSSGGAGTGELFF. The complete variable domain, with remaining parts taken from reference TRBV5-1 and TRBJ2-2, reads KAGVTQTPRYLIKTRGQQVTLSCSPISGHRSVSWYQQTPGQGLQFLFEYFSETQRNKGNFPGRFSGRQFSNSRSEMNVSTLELGDSALYLCASSSGGAGTGELFFGEGSRLTVL.

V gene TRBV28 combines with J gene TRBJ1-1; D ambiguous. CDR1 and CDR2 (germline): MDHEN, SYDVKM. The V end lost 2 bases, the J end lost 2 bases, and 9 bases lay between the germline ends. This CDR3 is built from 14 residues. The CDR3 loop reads CASSLMAPNTEAFF. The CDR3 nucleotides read TGTGCCAGCAGTTTAATGGCACCTAACACTGAAGCTTTCTTT.

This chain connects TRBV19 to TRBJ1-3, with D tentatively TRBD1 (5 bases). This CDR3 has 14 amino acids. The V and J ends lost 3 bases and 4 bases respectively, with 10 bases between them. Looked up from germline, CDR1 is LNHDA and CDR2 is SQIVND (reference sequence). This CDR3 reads CASSIGGAGNTIYF. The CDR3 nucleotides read TGTGCCAGTAGTATCGGGGGTGCAGGAAACACCATATATTTT. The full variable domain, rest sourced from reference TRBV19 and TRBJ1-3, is DGGITQSPKYLFRKEGQNVTLSCEQNLNHDAMYWYRQDPGQGLRLIYYSQIVNDFQKGDIAEGYSVSREKKESFPLTVTSAQKNPTAFYLCASSIGGAGNTIYFGEGSWLTVV.

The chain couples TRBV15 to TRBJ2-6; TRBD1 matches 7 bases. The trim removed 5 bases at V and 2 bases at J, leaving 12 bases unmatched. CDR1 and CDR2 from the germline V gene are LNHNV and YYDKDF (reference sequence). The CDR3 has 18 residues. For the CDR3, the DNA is TGTGCCACCAGCTCCCGGACAGGTACGTCGGCTGGGGCCAACGTCCTGACTTTC. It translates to CATSSRTGTSAGANVLTF. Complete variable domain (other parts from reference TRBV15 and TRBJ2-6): DAMVIQNPRYQVTQFGKPVTLSCSQTLNHNVMYWYQQKSSQAPKLLFHYYDKDFNNEADTPDNFQSRRPNTSFCFLDIRSPGLGDTAMYLCATSSRTGTSAGANVLTFGAGSRLTVL.

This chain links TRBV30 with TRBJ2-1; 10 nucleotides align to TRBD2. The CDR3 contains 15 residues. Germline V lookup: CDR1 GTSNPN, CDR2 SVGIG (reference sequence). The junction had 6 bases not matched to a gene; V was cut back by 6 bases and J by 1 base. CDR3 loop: CACTGTSASYNEQFF. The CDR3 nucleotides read TGTGCCTGTACCGGGACTAGCGCTTCCTACAATGAGCAGTTCTTC.

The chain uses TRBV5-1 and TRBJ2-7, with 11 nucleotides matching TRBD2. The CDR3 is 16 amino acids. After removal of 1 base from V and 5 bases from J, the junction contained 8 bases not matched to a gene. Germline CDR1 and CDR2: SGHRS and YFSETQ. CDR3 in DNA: TGCGCCAGCAGCTTGCTTCTGTCTAGCGGGAGGAACGAGCAGTACTTC. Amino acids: CASSLLLSSGRNEQYF. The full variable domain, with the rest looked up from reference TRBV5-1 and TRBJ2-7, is KAGVTQTPRYLIKTRGQQVTLSCSPISGHRSVSWYQQTPGQGLQFLFEYFSETQRNKGNFPGRFSGRQFSNSRSEMNVSTLELGDSALYLCASSLLLSSGRNEQYFGPGTRLTVT.

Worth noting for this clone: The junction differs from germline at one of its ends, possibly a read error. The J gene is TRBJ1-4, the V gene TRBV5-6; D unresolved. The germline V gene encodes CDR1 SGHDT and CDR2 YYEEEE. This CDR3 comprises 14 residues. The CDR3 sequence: CASGLYEGGEKLFF. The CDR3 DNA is TGTGCCAGCGGCTTGTACGAGGGTGGGGAAAAACTGTTTTTT.

The CDR3 DNA follows: TGTGCCAGCAGCGCACAGGGCAATGAGCAGTTCTTC. This codes for CASSAQGNEQFF. The genes are TRBV9 and TRBJ2-1; D perhaps matches TRBD1 (6 bases). Germline lookup yields CDR1 SGDLS and CDR2 YYNGEE. The CDR3 is 12 residues long. Trimming shortened V by 3 bases and J by 6 bases, and 7 bases separated the two germline ends. Drawing the rest from reference TRBV9 and TRBJ2-1, the complete variable domain is DSGVTQTPKHLITATGQRVTLRCSPRSGDLSVYWYQQSLDQGLQFLIQYYNGEERAKGNILERFSAQQFPDLHSELNLSSLELGDSALYFCASSAQGNEQFFGPGTRLTVL.

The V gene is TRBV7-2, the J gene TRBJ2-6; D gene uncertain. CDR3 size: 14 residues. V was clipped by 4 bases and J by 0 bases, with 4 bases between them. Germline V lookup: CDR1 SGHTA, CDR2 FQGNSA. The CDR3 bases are TGTGCCAGCAGCTCCGTCTCTGGGGCCAACGTCCTGACTTTC. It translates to CASSSVSGANVLTF.

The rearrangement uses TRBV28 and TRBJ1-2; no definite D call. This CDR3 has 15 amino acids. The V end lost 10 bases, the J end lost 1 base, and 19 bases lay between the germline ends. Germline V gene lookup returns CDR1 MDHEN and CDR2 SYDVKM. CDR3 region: CAISESSRFNYGYTF. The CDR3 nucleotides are TGTGCCATCAGCGAGTCCTCCCGGTTTAACTATGGCTACACCTTC.

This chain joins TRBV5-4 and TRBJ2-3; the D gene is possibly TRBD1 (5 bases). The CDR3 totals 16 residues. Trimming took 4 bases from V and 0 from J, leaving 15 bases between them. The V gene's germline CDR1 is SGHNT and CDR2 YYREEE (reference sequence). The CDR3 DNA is TGTGCCAGCAGCATCGACAGCGCCGCTAGCACAGATACGCAGTATTTT. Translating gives CASSIDSAASTDTQYF.

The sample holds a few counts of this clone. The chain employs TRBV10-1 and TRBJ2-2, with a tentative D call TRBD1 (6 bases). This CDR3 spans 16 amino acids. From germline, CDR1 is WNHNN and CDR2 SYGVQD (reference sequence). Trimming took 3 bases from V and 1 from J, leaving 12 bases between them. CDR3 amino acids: CASSDRTRGNTGELFF. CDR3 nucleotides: TGCGCCAGCAGTGATAGAACCAGGGGGAACACCGGGGAGCTGTTTTTT.

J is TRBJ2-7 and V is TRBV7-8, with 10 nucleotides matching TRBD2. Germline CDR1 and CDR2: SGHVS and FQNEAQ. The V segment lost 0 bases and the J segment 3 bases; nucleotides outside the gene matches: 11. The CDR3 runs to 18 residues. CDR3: CASSLATLPGLANYEQYF. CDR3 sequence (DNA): TGTGCCAGCAGCTTAGCGACCTTACCGGGACTAGCGAACTACGAGCAGTACTTC.

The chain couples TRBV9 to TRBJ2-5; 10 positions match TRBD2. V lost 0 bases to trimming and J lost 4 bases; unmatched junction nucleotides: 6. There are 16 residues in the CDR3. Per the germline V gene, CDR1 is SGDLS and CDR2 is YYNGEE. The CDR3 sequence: CASSVALAGAAETQYF. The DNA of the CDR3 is TGTGCCAGCAGCGTAGCTCTAGCGGGAGCCGCAGAGACCCAGTACTTC.

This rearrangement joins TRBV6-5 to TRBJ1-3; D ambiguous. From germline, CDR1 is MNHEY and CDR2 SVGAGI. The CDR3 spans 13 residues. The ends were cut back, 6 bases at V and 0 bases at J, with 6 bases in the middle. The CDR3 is CASRGDSGNTIYF. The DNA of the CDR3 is TGTGCCAGCAGAGGAGACTCTGGAAACACCATATATTTT.

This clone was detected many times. The CDR3 nucleotides are TGTGCCAGCAGCTTTTTACCTAGTCCCAACGAGCAGTACTTC. Translated: CASSFLPSPNEQYF. The V call is TRBV7-6, the J call TRBJ2-7; D is uncertain. The germline V gene encodes CDR1 SGHVS and CDR2 FNYEAQ. The CDR3 has 14 amino acids. The V gene lost 3 bases and the J gene lost 5 bases, with 14 bases spanning the gap.

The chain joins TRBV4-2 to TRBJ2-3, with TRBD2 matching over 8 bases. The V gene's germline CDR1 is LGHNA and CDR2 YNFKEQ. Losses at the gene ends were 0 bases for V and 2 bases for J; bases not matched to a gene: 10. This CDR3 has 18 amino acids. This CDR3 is CASSQDAGRGRPTDTQYF. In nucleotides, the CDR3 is TGTGCCAGCAGCCAAGATGCCGGGCGCGGGAGGCCCACAGATACGCAGTATTTT.

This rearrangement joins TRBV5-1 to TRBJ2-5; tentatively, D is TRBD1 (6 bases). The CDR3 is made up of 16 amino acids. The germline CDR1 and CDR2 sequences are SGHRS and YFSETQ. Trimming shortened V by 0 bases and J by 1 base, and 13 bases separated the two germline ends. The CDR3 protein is CASSLAGTPTQETQYF. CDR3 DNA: TGCGCCAGCAGCTTGGCTGGGACACCGACCCAAGAGACCCAGTACTTC.

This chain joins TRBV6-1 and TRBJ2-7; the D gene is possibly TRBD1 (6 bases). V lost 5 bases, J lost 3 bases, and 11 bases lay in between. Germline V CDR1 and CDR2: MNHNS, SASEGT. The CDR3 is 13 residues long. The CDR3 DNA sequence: TGTGCCAGCAGTTCCCTACAGGGCTACGAGCAGTACTTC. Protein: CASSSLQGYEQYF.

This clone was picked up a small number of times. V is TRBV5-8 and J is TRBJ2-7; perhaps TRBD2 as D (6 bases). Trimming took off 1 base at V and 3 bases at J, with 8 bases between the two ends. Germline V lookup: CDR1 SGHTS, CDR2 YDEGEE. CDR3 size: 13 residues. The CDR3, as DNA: TGTGCCAGCAGCTTGCAGGGACTCTACGAGCAGTACTTC. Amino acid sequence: CASSLQGLYEQYF. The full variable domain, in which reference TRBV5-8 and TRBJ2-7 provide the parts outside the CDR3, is EAGVTQSPTHLIKTRGQQATLRCSPISGHTSVYWYQQALGLGLQFLLWYDEGEERNRGNFPPRFSGRQFPNYSSELNVNALELEDSALYLCASSLQGLYEQYFGPGTRLTVT.

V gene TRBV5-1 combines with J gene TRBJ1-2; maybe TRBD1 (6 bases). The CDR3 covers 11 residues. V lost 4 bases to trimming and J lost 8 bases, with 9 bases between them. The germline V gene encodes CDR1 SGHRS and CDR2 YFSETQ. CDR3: CASSNRDGYTF. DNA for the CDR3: TGCGCCAGCAGCAACAGGGACGGCTACACCTTC.

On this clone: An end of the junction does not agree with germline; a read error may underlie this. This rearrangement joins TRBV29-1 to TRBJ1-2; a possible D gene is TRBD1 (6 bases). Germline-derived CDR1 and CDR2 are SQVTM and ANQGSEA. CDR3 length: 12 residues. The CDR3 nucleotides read TGCAGCGTTGTACACAGGGACTACGGCTACACCTTC. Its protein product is CSVVHRDYGYTF.

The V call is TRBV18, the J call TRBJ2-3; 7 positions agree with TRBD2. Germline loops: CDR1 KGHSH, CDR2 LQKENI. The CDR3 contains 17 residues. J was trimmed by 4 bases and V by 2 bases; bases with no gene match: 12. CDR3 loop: CASSPVAGTKAADTQYF. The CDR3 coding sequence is TGTGCCAGCTCACCAGTGGCCGGGACTAAAGCAGCAGATACGCAGTATTTT. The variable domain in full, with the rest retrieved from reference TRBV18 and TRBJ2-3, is NAGVMQNPRHLVRRRGQEARLRCSPMKGHSHVYWYRQLPEEGLKFMVYLQKENIIDESGMPKERFSAEFPKEGPSILRIQQVVRGDSAAYFCASSPVAGTKAADTQYFGPGTRLTVL.